This TCR beta chain was captured by sequencing in a study of regulatory T cells in long-lasting Graves disease. This sample's time point: persistent/refractory GD, antithyroid drugs over 5 years with positive TRAb. From PBMCs, RNA was extracted and then used to make the TCR library. This CDR3 has 13 amino acids. Between the trimmed V and J ends, which lost 4 bases and 1 base, there was a span of 7 bases. The germline V gene encodes CDR1 LNHDA and CDR2 SQIVND (reference sequence). Both iRepertoire HTBI primers and Arm-PCR of CDR3 regions were used to build the TCR beta libraries. TCRdb re-called the multiplex PCR reads with MiXCR, one entry per CDR3 protein. The data contain over 650,000 distinct CDR3 sequences, 30% of them singletons.

The specimen comprised peripheral blood mononuclear cells (PBMCs), sampled when the disease was refractory, from a patient treated with antithyroid drugs. The genes are TRBV19 and TRBJ1-1; the D is unclear. The TCR was taken from a female donor with Graves disease. The CDR3, as DNA: TGTGCCAGTAGTAACCACCGGAACACTGAAGCTTTCTTT. It translates to CASSNHRNTEAFF.